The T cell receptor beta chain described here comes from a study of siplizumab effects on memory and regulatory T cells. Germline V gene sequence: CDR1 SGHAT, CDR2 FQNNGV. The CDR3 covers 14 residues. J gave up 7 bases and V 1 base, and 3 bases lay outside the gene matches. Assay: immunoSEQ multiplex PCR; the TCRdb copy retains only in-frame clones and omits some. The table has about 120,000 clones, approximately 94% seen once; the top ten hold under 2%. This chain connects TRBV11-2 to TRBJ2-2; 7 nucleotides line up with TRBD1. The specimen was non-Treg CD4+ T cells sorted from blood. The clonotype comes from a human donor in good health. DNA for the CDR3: TGTGCCAGCAGCTTAGTCGGGGACAGCGGGGAGCTGTTTTTT. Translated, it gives CASSLVGDSGELFF. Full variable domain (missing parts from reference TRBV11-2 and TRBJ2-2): EAGVAQSPRYKIIEKRQSVAFWCNPISGHATLYWYQQILGQGPKLLIQFQNNGVVDDSQLPKDRFSAERLKGVDSTLKIQPAKLEDSAVYLCASSLVGDSGELFFGEGSRLTVL.